This T cell receptor beta chain was retrieved from a study of response to subunit inactivated influenza vaccine. Overall study findings and caveats: After each seasonal influenza vaccination, few new T cells are recruited, the authors suggested.

Per the germline V gene, CDR1 is MNHNS and CDR2 is SASEGT. The CDR3 runs 14 residues. J lost 3 bases, V lost 6 bases, and 5 bases had no gene match. Remarks on this clonotype: Its matching antigen is unknown.

One entry per CDR3 protein, called by TCRdb with MiXCR from the RT-PCR reads. In the table there are around 650,000 distinct CDR3 sequences, approximately 14% of which are singletons. The receptor was isolated from a man between 45 and 60 years old who received an inactivated influenza vaccine. The chain couples TRBV6-1 to TRBJ2-1; the match to TRBD1 covers 7 bases. Here the sequenced sample was PBMCs from blood, taken approximately 13 days after vaccination. CDR3 coding DNA: TGTGCCAGCAGCAACAGGGGTAACTACAATGAGCAGTTCTTC. This encodes CASSNRGNYNEQFF.